This T cell receptor beta chain stems from a study of cytomegalovirus exposure and HLA in healthy donors. Vbeta (60) and Jbeta (13) primers were used in the PCR. Generated by immunoSEQ multiplex PCR, the TCRdb table keeps only in-frame clones and is missing some. This sample's clone table lists 100,000 to 150,000 clones. In the case of this clone: Its antigen is still unknown.

General study results and limits: There were some public TCRs occurring in many donors, but most TCR sequences were rare. On later analysis, the bulk of CMV-associated TCR beta chains appeared to be HLA-restricted. Most subjects' HLA-A and HLA-B alleles were reportedly predicted from TCR beta sequences. The study designated around 150 TCR beta chains cytomegalovirus-associated.

The TCR was taken from a man between 18 and 29 years old in good health and CMV-seronegative. The specimen sequenced was PBMCs.

The CDR3 bases are TGTGCCTGGAGTGGCCCCCGGGGTCGGATATATGGCTACACCTTC. Its protein is CAWSGPRGRIYGYTF. V gene TRBV30 combines with J gene TRBJ1-2; D is undetermined. This CDR3 has 15 amino acids. CDR1 is GTSNPN, CDR2 SVGIG, per germline (reference sequence). Between the trimmed V and J ends, which lost 1 base and 5 bases, there was a span of 17 bases.